The clone carrying this T cell receptor beta chain has only a few counts. Germline-derived CDR1 and CDR2 are MDHEN and SYDVKM. V gave up 3 bases and J gave up 7 bases, with 10 bases separating them. The CDR3 loop spans 13 amino acids. This sample was included in a study of response to subunit inactivated influenza vaccine. TCRdb reanalysed the RT-PCR reads using MiXCR and keeps one entry per CDR3 protein. This sample yields 710,000 or so distinct CDR3 sequences, of which around 14% are seen a single time; roughly 11% belongs to the top ten. V gene TRBV28 combines with J gene TRBJ2-1; D not certain. Sequenced material: PBMCs from blood, taken approximately 13 days after vaccination. This TCR came from a man aged 50 to 60 who received an inactivated influenza vaccine. This CDR3 is CASSLRFGNEQFF. CDR3 sequence (DNA): TGTGCCAGCAGTTTGCGTTTCGGGAATGAGCAGTTCTTC. Full variable domain (rest looked up from reference TRBV28 and TRBJ2-1): DVKVTQSSRYLVKRTGEKVFLECVQDMDHENMFWYRQDPGLGLRLIYFSYDVKMKEKGDIPEGYSVSREKKERFSLILESASTNQTSMYLCASSLRFGNEQFFGPGTRLTVL.